The clone carrying this T cell receptor (beta chain) came up many times. With a J-beta primer mix and a sample-barcoded 5' primer, a second PCR ran roughly 6 to 11 cycles. In TCRdb, the 5' RACE reads were re-called with MiXCR into one record per CDR3 protein. The table records around 870,000 distinct CDR3 sequences, around 26% of them present only once. These data originate in a study of blood T cells in healthy people across ages. V lost 3 bases and J lost 5; bases outside the gene matches: 5. Germline values: CDR1 SNHLY, CDR2 FYNNEI. CDR3 size: 15 residues. V and J are TRBV2 and TRBJ2-1, with 9 bases identical to TRBD2. The TCR comes from a woman of 80 years or more in good health. The sequenced sample consisted of blood. CDR3 coding DNA: TGTGCCAGCAGTGAGGCGGGGGGGCTAAACAATGAGCAGTTCTTC. As protein: CASSEAGGLNNEQFF. Full variable domain (outside the CDR3, taken from reference TRBV2 and TRBJ2-1): EPEVTQTPSHQVTQMGQEVILRCVPISNHLYFYWYRQILGQKVEFLVSFYNNEISEKSEIFDDQFSVERPDGSNFTLKIRSTKLEDSAMYFCASSEAGGLNNEQFFGPGTRLTVL.